A single sample gave rise to the 30 T cell receptor beta chains below, sequenced in a study of molecular identifiers for immune sequencing clone quantification listed by TCRdb under 2018. The method behind the library was PCR. The instrument given in TCRdb is Illumina HiSeq 4000. TCRdb took the public reads, trimmed them with fastp at Q25, ran MiXCR for clone calling and kept in-frame beta chains. Identical CDR3 protein sequences are pooled into one entry, listed with their most common genes and DNA. Here the sample has about 640,000 distinct CDR3 sequences; just under 20% occur a single time. The ten largest clones take up around 0.9% of the sample. The sequencing sample was made of naive CD8+ T cells from blood, with Jurkat cell RNA spiked in. This specimen's cell subset or site label, interpreted: FACS-sorted CD8+CD4-CCR7+CD45RA+ naive T cells. The receptors shown here come from a human donor in good health. Some libraries in this study had Jurkat cell RNA spiked in.

The rearrangement joins TRBV18 to TRBJ2-7, with 7 positions matching TRBD1. The germline CDR1 and CDR2 sequences are KGHSH and LQKENI. The length of the CDR3 is 19 residues. Trimming cost V 3 bases and J 1 base; bases outside gene matches: 18. The chain's CDR3 is CASSPINSGGRLISYEQYF. The DNA of the CDR3 is TGTGCCAGCTCACCCATCAACTCAGGGGGTAGGCTTATTTCCTACGAGCAGTACTTC.

Only one count was recorded for this clonotype. The conserved phenylalanine or tryptophan is not found at the CDR3 terminus, so this likely reflects a read error. V and J are TRBV19 and TRBJ2-7, with a possible D match to TRBD1 (6 bases). Germline CDR1 LNHDA, CDR2 SQIVND (reference sequence). CDR3 size: 13 residues. V lost 2 bases and J 5 bases, leaving 10 bases between the germline ends. The CDR3 spells CASSILQGNEQYS. CDR3 nucleotides: TGTGCCAGTAGTATACTACAGGGTAACGAGCAGTACTCC.

The chain has TRBV12-3 or TRBV12-4 and TRBJ2-7; possible D gene TRBD2, 6 bases. V lost 5 bases to trimming and J lost 3 bases, with 11 bases between them. The CDR3 spans 13 residues. The chain's CDR3 is CASSGGFIYEQYF. In DNA, the CDR3 is TGTGCCAGCAGTGGGGGGTTTATCTACGAGCAGTACTTC.

This clonotype came up a few times. The rearrangement uses TRBV10-3 and TRBJ2-5; tentatively, D is TRBD2 (5 bases). The CDR3 totals 15 residues. The ends were cut back, 0 bases at V and 5 bases at J, with 13 bases in the middle. Germline V gene data show CDR1 as ENHRY and CDR2 as SYGVKD. CDR3 sequence (DNA): TGTGCCATCAGTGAGTCGATCACTTCGGGGGAGACCCAGTACTTC. Translation: CAISESITSGETQYF.

On this clonotype: In this CDR3 the conserved last residue, phenylalanine or tryptophan, is missing, so a read error is likely. The chain is built from TRBV16 and TRBJ1-1; D is uncertain. CDR3 length: 13 residues. Germline CDR1 reads KGHSY; CDR2 reads FQNENV. Trimming took 0 bases from V and 1 from J, leaving 3 bases between them. CDR3 sequence (DNA): TGTGCCAGCAGCCAATCCCCGAACACTGAAGCTTTCCTT. Protein sequence: CASSQSPNTEAFL.

About this clonotype itself: This may be a read error, as it is one base from a much larger clone. CDR3 region: CVSSQVETGEIYEQYF. DNA of the CDR3: TGCGTCAGCAGCCAAGTCGAGACAGGCGAAATTTACGAGCAGTACTTC. V gene TRBV4-1 combines with J gene TRBJ2-7; D possibly corresponds to TRBD1 (6 bases). CDR3 length: 16 residues. The germline V gene has CDR1 MGHRA and CDR2 YSYEKL.

This clonotype came up many times. The chain couples TRBV6-2 or TRBV6-3 to TRBJ1-1; D is unclear. The CDR3 extends over 14 amino acids. Deletions cut 7 bases from V and 4 bases from J, with 16 bases between. Per the germline V gene, CDR1 is MNHEY and CDR2 is SVGEGT. CDR3 sequence reads: CASIPGYGVTEAFF. The DNA for the CDR3 is TGTGCCAGCATTCCGGGCTACGGGGTCACTGAAGCTTTCTTT.

At least ten counts were recorded for this clonotype. This chain connects TRBV7-6 to TRBJ2-6; D possibly matches TRBD1 or TRBD2 (5 bases each). V dropped 3 bases and J dropped 1 base, with 16 bases sitting between them. There are 18 residues in the CDR3. CDR1 SGHVS and CDR2 FNYEAQ come from the germline V gene. Here the CDR3 reads CASSFGDASTSGANVLTF. In DNA form, the CDR3 reads TGTGCCAGCAGCTTCGGGGACGCCAGCACTTCTGGGGCCAACGTCCTGACTTTC.

Of note for this clonotype: A read error may be the cause here, since a much bigger clone is one base away. This chain uses TRBV9 with TRBJ2-7; 13 nucleotides line up with TRBD2. The CDR3 has 15 amino acids. Per germline, CDR1 SGDLS and CDR2 YYNGEE. CDR3: CTSSVGTSGVYEQYF. The CDR3 coding sequence is TGTACCAGCAGCGTCGGGACTAGCGGGGTCTACGAGCAGTACTTC.

This clonotype was recorded many times. The rearrangement links TRBV15 to TRBJ2-7; 8 bases line up with TRBD2. Losses at the gene ends were 2 bases for V and 4 bases for J; bases not matched to a gene: 4. CDR3 size: 14 residues. Germline V gene data show CDR1 as LNHNV and CDR2 as YYDKDF (reference sequence). CDR3 nucleotides: TGTGCCACCAGCAGAAGCGGGAGCAGGTACGAGCAGTACTTC. Translating it yields CATSRSGSRYEQYF.

This clonotype came up many times. The chain recombines TRBV14 with TRBJ1-2, with TRBD1 identical over 9 bases. This CDR3 region has 14 residues. V lost 4 bases to trimming and J lost 5 bases; unmatched junction nucleotides: 5. Germline assignment: CDR1 SGHDN and CDR2 FVKESK. This CDR3 reads CASSRTGTGYGYTF. The CDR3 nucleotides read TGTGCCAGCAGCCGTACCGGGACAGGGTATGGCTACACCTTC.

With respect to this clonotype: The conserved phenylalanine or tryptophan normally closing the CDR3 is absent here, so this likely arose from a read error. This chain links TRBV15 with TRBJ2-1; possibly TRBD2 for D (6 bases). The CDR3 is made up of 14 amino acids. Germline V lookup: CDR1 LNHNV, CDR2 YYDKDF (reference sequence). CDR3 bases: TGTGCCGCCTCAAGTAGCGGCTCCTGCAATGAGCAGTTCGTC. Its translation is CAASSSGSCNEQFV.

Turning to this clonotype: This may be a read error, as it is one base from a much larger clone. V usage is TRBV4-3 and J usage is TRBJ1-2; TRBD1 matches 8 bases. Germline CDR1 LGHNA, CDR2 YSLEER. This CDR3 spans 15 amino acids. The CDR3 DNA reads as TGCGCCAGCAGCCAAGATTTGGACAGGGCAATTGGCTACGCCTTC. Translation gives CASSQDLDRAIGYAF.

This clonotype was seen many times. J is TRBJ2-3 and V is TRBV7-2; no clear D gene. Germline V gives CDR1 SGHTA, CDR2 FQGNSA. The length of the CDR3 is 12 residues. The V and J ends lost 5 bases and 7 bases respectively, with 10 bases between them. CDR3 region: CASSPDIYTQYF. For the CDR3, the DNA is TGTGCCAGCAGCCCAGACATATATACGCAGTATTTT.

This clonotype was picked up a small number of times. J is TRBJ2-7 and V is TRBV27, with TRBD1 matching over 10 bases. The CDR3 runs 15 residues. Trimming cost V 6 bases and J 4 bases; bases outside gene matches: 9. CDR1 and CDR2 (germline): MNHEY, SMNVEV (reference sequence). CDR3 DNA sequence: TGTGCCAGCAGACCCCAGTGGACAGGGGGGTACGAGCAGTACTTC. Residues: CASRPQWTGGYEQYF.

This clonotype came up many times. The CDR3 DNA sequence: TGTGCCAGCAGCCCAGGGGCTAATCAGCCCCAGCATTTT. Amino acid sequence: CASSPGANQPQHF. The chain recombines TRBV5-8 with TRBJ1-5; weak D call: TRBD1 (6 bases). CDR3 length equals 13 residues. Germline lookup yields CDR1 SGHTS and CDR2 YDEGEE. V lost 4 bases and J lost 4, with 9 bases in between.

This clonotype was seen many times. The genes are TRBV7-3 and TRBJ2-1; 8 bases are shared with TRBD2. Germline lookup yields CDR1 SGHTA and CDR2 FQGTGA. J lost 7 bases, V lost 1 base, and 9 bases had no gene match. This CDR3 has 16 residues. CDR3 DNA: TGTGCCAGCAGCTTAATCCCGGGAGGGCCTGGGAATGAGCAGTTCTTC. It yields the protein CASSLIPGGPGNEQFF.

The V gene is TRBV2, the J gene TRBJ2-1, with a possible D match to TRBD1 (6 bases). Germline-derived CDR1 and CDR2 are SNHLY and FYNNEI. V was clipped by 8 bases and J by 3 bases, with 14 bases between them. The CDR3 is made up of 14 amino acids. The DNA of the CDR3 is TGTGCCAGCGCCTTCCGGGACAACTACAATGAGCAGTTCTTC. Translated, it gives CASAFRDNYNEQFF.

In its sample, this clonotype was seen a few times. V gene TRBV14 combines with J gene TRBJ1-3; D gene uncertain. V was trimmed by 2 bases and J by 5 bases, leaving 4 bases between them. This CDR3 is 12 amino acids long. Per the germline V gene, CDR1 is SGHDN and CDR2 is FVKESK. The CDR3 coding sequence is TGTGCCAGCAGCCAATCCAGAAACACCATATATTTT. It translates to CASSQSRNTIYF.

The V call is TRBV5-3, the J call TRBJ2-1; D unclear. TRBV5-3 carries the ORF label, with uncertain function. V was trimmed by 8 bases and J by 7 bases, leaving 25 bases between them. The CDR3 contains 16 residues. CDR3 in DNA: TGTGCCAGCAGCCCCCCGTTGCCCAGCCGCGTAAATGAGCAGTTCTTC. Amino acids: CASSPPLPSRVNEQFF.

This sequence joins TRBV6-6 and TRBJ1-4; 7 bases are shared with TRBD1. Germline V gene sequence: CDR1 MNHNY, CDR2 SVGAGI (reference sequence). V gave up 2 bases and J gave up 6 bases; unmatched junction bases: 9. This CDR3 has 16 residues. The CDR3 DNA is TGTGCCAGCAGTTACCTGGTAGGACAGGTCGATGAAAAACTGTTTTTT. It specifies CASSYLVGQVDEKLFF.

In this sample, this clonotype turned up many times. The V gene is TRBV18, the J gene TRBJ2-5; D is undetermined. V shed 0 bases and J shed 1 base, with 6 bases lying between them. The CDR3 sequence is 14 residues long. CDR1 is KGHSH, CDR2 LQKENI, per germline. The CDR3 nucleotides are TGTGCCAGCTCACCACCGGGCAGCCAAGAGACCCAGTACTTC. Translating it yields CASSPPGSQETQYF.

This clonotype was recorded a few times. The genes are TRBV6-5 and TRBJ2-3, with TRBD1 matching over 10 bases. Trimming removed 6 bases from V and 3 bases from J; junction bases left unmatched: 6. The CDR3 totals 15 residues. Germline V lookup: CDR1 MNHEY, CDR2 SVGAGI. The CDR3 region is CASRPDRGRTDTQYF. DNA for the CDR3: TGTGCCAGCAGACCCGACAGGGGGCGTACAGATACGCAGTATTTT.

The sample holds many counts of this clonotype. The rearrangement links TRBV18 to TRBJ2-7; D is undetermined. CDR1 is KGHSH and CDR2 is LQKENI in the germline V gene. This CDR3 contains 14 residues. V lost 0 bases to trimming and J lost 4 bases, with 10 bases between them. CDR3 sequence (DNA): TGTGCCAGCTCACCACCGGGGTATAGTTACGAGCAGTACTTC. Translated: CASSPPGYSYEQYF.

This clonotype was detected only a few times. The chain joins TRBV28 to TRBJ1-1; 9 bases are a match to TRBD1. V gave up 6 bases and J gave up 4 bases; unmatched junction bases: 15. There are 17 residues in the CDR3. Germline CDR1 MDHEN, CDR2 SYDVKM. This chain's CDR3 is CASRGDRAEVFSTEAFF. DNA for the CDR3: TGTGCCAGCAGGGGGGACAGGGCGGAGGTATTTAGCACTGAAGCTTTCTTT.

Of note for this clonotype: A much larger clone differs by one base, so this may be a read error. The chain joins TRBV9 to TRBJ1-5; no clear D gene. CDR1 is SGDLS, CDR2 YYNGEE, per germline. This CDR3 spans 15 amino acids. The CDR3 sequence: CAGSVAGRGDQPQHF. The CDR3 DNA reads as TGTGCCGGCAGCGTGGCCGGGCGTGGTGATCAGCCCCAGCATTTT.

This clonotype showed up many times. The rearrangement joins TRBV7-2 to TRBJ1-6; tentative D call: TRBD1 (6 bases). V lost 0 bases, J lost 8 bases, and 17 bases lay in between. CDR1 is SGHTA, CDR2 FQGNSA, per germline. The CDR3 consists of 17 residues. The CDR3 DNA reads as TGTGCCAGCAGCTTAGCGCGTGGACAGCAAAGGGATTCACCCCTCCACTTT. It yields the protein CASSLARGQQRDSPLHF.

Comments on this clonotype: A junction boundary mismatches the germline segment, possibly from a read error. The V and J genes are TRBV18 and TRBJ1-1, with D hard to call. There are 15 residues in the CDR3. Germline values: CDR1 KGHSH, CDR2 LQKENI. The CDR3 sequence: CASPPPFSENTEAFF. CDR3 DNA: TGTGCCAGCCCACCACCGTTCTCTGAAAACACTGAAGCTTTCTTT.

This clonotype was seen only a few times. V is TRBV6-1 and J is TRBJ2-3; tentatively, D is TRBD1 or TRBD2 (5 bases each). Germline V gives CDR1 MNHNS, CDR2 SASEGT. This CDR3 has 18 residues. V lost 2 bases, J lost 2 bases, and 20 bases lay in between. CDR3 nucleotides: TGTGCCAGCAGTGAACCTTTCGAGTGGGGGTCCCCCACAGATACGCAGTATTTT. Residues: CASSEPFEWGSPTDTQYF.

This clonotype was seen ten or more times. The chain combines TRBV12-3 or TRBV12-4 with TRBJ2-3; no firm D call. V lost 7 bases and J lost 2, with 4 bases in between. This CDR3 comprises 11 residues. As DNA, the CDR3 is TGTGCCAGCACCCTCACAGATACGCAGTATTTT. Amino acids: CASTLTDTQYF.